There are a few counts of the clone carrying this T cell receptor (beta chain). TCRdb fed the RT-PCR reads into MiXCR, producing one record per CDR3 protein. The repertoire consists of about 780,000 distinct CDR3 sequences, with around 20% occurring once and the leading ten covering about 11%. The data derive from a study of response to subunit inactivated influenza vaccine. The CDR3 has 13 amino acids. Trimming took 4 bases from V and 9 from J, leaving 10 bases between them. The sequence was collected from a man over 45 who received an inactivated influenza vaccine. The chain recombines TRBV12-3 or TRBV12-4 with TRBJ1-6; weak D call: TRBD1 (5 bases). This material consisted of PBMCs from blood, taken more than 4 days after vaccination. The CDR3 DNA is TGTGCCAGCAGTTCCAGGGCTGGTTCACCCCTCCACTTT. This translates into CASSSRAGSPLHF.